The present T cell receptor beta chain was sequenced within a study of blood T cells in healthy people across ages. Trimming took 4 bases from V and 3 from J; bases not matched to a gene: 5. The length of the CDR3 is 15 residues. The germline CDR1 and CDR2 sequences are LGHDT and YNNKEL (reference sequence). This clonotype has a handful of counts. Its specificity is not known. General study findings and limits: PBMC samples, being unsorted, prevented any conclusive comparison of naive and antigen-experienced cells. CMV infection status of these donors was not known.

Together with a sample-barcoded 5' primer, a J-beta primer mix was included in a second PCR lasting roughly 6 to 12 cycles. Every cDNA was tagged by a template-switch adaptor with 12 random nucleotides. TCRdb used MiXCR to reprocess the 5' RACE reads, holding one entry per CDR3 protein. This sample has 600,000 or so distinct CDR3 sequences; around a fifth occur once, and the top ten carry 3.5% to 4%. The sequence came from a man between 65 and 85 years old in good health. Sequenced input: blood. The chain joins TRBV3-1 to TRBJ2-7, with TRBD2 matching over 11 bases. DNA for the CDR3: TGTGCCAGCAGCCTCGGGACTAGCGGTTTCTACGAGCAGTACTTC. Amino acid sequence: CASSLGTSGFYEQYF.